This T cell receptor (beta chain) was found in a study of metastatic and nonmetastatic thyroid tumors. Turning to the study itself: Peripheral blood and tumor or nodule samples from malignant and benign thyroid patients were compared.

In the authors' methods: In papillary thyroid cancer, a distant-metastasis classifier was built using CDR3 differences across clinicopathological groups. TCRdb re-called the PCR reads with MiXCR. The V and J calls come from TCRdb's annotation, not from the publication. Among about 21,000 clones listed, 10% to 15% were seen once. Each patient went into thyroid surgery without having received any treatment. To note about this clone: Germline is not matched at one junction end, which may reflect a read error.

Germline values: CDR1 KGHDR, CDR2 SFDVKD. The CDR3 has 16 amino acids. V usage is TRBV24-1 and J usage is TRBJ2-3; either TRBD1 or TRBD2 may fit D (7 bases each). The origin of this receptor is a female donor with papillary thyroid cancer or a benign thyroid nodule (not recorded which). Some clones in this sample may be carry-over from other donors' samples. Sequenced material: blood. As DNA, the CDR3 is TGTGCCAACAGTGACCGCCAGGGGGGGGGCCAAGATACGAAGTATTTT. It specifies CANSDRQGGGQDTKYF.